This T cell receptor beta chain was found in a study of blood T cell repertoires in COVID-19 (dated by TCRdb to 2020 to 2021). In the study overall: Samples covering the acute and convalescent phases of COVID-19 were provided by collaborators in the United States, Italy and Spain. The prospective study material was composed of cDNA or gDNA derived from T cells, B-cell-depleted T cells, or PBMCs. Deeply sampled blood TCRbeta repertoires from subjects exposed to, actively infected with, or recovered from COVID-19 were included in the dataset. A freely available public database, intended as a resource for researchers studying the immune response to SARS-CoV-2, is where the repertoires were released. The samples were drawn from two sources: the first 160 participants of the ongoing ImmuneRACE study, and fewer than 1,500 subjects contributed by 6 global collaborators. The sample metadata nearly always contained a de-identified subject ID, COVID-19 status, age in years and sex. HLA class I and class II types, where available, came from metadata supplied by the sample provider rather than from assay-based typing.

General conclusions and limits of the study: The quantity of clinical and demographic metadata differed by source and by participant and was supplied without curation.

Participants in the prospective study were aged 18 to 89 years, lived in 24 United States geographic areas, and enrolled through a virtual design. To assign participants to cohorts, the prospective study relied on clinical history that participants themselves reported in a screening survey and a study questionnaire. Recovered participants in ImmuneRACE Cohort 3 were defined by two consecutive negative NP/OP PCR tests, clearance by a healthcare professional, or resolution of symptoms. In the prospective study, whole blood, serum and a nasopharyngeal or oropharyngeal swab were collected from each participant by mobile phlebotomists. Prospective study participants could optionally give additional blood draws and questionnaires over an approximately 2-month period. Before DNA extraction, prospective study blood samples were shipped either frozen or at room temperature. The immunoSEQ Assay, a bias-controlled multiplex PCR, was used to amplify TCRbeta CDR3 regions from genomic DNA. Regarding the original processing steps: The number of nucleated cells in each sample was estimated by amplification of reference gene primers within the assay. To quantify the absolute abundance of each unique TCRbeta CDR3 rearrangement, sequence reads were collapsed and filtered. For each sample, productive Simpson clonality was calculated as the square root of Simpson's diversity index over productive rearrangements. TCRdb retrieved this table from immuneACCESS and kept in-frame rearrangements only. Not all clones are present; in checked studies, unresolved V genes account for under half, and no reason is known for the remainder. The V and J calls and the clone size are those of that table, but D and trimming were determined from the DNA. For this sample the table gives around 290,000 clones, of which roughly 89% were detected only once. About 1.8% of the sample is taken by the ten largest.

The CDR3 goes from the cysteine to the phenylalanine over 15 residues. The only DNA kept is the CDR3, 45 bases in frame from the first base. From a lookup of the germline V gene, CDR1 and CDR2 are SNHLY and FYNNEI. Trimming removed 6 bases from V and 4 bases from J; the gene matches leave 10 bases unexplained. As concerns this clone: Its antigen remains unidentified. One base away there is no much larger clone; base qualities are not given.

The sequencing sample was made of PBMCs or T cells enriched from blood (not recorded which). This receptor was obtained from a woman aged 40-49 years who had recovered from COVID-19. The V and J genes are TRBV2 and TRBJ2-3, and TRBD2 matches 7 of the central bases. The sequenced DNA is TGTGCCAGCAGCCCGGGGGGATCGGGGCCAGATACGCAGTATTTT. Translated, it gives CASSPGGSGPDTQYF.